This paragraph reports one T cell receptor beta chain. Other nucleotide sequences in the sample specify the same CDR3. Original processing notes: Nucleated cell number was recorded as an estimate derived from reference gene primer amplification. Method: immunoSEQ multiplex PCR; TCRdb's copy keeps in-frame clones and lacks some. The V and J calls and clone size were taken over from that table, and D and trimming were inferred from the DNA. The profile shows some 260,000 clones, 65% to 90% of them singletons. This sample is drawn from a study of blood T cell repertoires in COVID-19. At the level of the study: Italy, Spain and the United States were the sources of the convalescent and acute COVID-19 samples. T cells, B-cell-depleted T cells, or PBMCs supplied cDNA or gDNA.

Material: peripheral blood. This clonotype originated in a woman of 80 years or more with active or convalescent COVID-19.

The CDR3 loop reads CASSLRGNYNEQFF. The CDR3, as DNA: TGCGCCAGCAGCCTCAGGGGGAACTACAATGAGCAGTTCTTC. The rearrangement joins TRBV5-1 to TRBJ2-1, with 7 bases lining up with TRBD1. The CDR3 covers 14 residues. Germline CDR1 and CDR2: SGHRS and YFSETQ. Losses at the gene ends were 4 bases for V and 3 bases for J; bases not matched to a gene: 4.